The present TCR beta chain was sequenced within a study of OX40 agonist ivuxolimab in advanced cancers. This CDR3 region has 13 residues. The germline gives CDR1 MNHEY, CDR2 SMNVEV (reference sequence). Germline trimming cut 6 bases from V and 2 bases from J; bases unmatched to any gene: 4. Sequencing used immunoSEQ multiplex PCR; TCRdb keeps in-frame clones, though not all of them. This table has tens of thousands of clones, about 86% appearing once. The starting material was CD4+ or CD8+ T cells sorted from blood, obtained in a trial of the OX40 agonist ivuxolimab. J is TRBJ2-7 and V is TRBV27; 7 nucleotides line up with TRBD1. The TCR was taken from an adult with an advanced solid tumor such as melanoma, head and neck, liver or kidney cancer. This CDR3 is CASRWQGAYEQYF. The CDR3 nucleotides are TGTGCCAGCAGATGGCAGGGGGCCTACGAGCAGTACTTC.